This is a list of T cell receptor beta chains from one sample in a study of T-cell reconstitution after alpha-beta-depleted transplantation in children. TCRdb reanalysed the PCR reads using MiXCR and keeps one entry per CDR3 protein. This sample has about 870,000 distinct CDR3 sequences, with approximately 15% found just once. Sequences were derived from PBMCs, mostly from graft donor cells, sampled 360 days after TCRalphabeta/CD19-depleted stem cell transplant. All receptors come from a male patient between 5 and 17 years old who had a stem cell transplant for acute lymphoblastic leukemia, so the T cells may come from the graft donor. Each CDR3 is given with its conserved first and last residue. The D gene is left open where the match is weak.

TRBV5-1	TRBD2	TRBJ2-1	CASSSSGRAEYNEQFF
TRBV5-4	TRBD2	TRBJ2-6	CASSGAPSGNPSWDISGANVLTF
TRBV24-1	TRBD2	TRBJ2-3	CATRAGGRGATDTQYF
TRBV6-2/TRBV6-3	TRBD2	TRBJ2-2	CASSRSSLAVPGELFF
TRBV7-9	TRBD1	TRBJ2-1	CASSLGQGAVDEQFF
TRBV5-1	-	TRBJ2-1	CASSLETYGREQFF
TRBV5-6	TRBD1	TRBJ2-3	CASSDDRGTDTQYF
TRBV20-1	TRBD2	TRBJ2-2	CSASRSGGVGTGELFF
TRBV5-1	-	TRBJ1-3	CASSQRGGLSSGNTIYF
TRBV5-1	-	TRBJ2-7	CASSVTGPYEQYF
TRBV5-1	TRBD2	TRBJ2-1	CASSLALAGGNNEQFF
TRBV15	TRBD2	TRBJ2-4	CATSALLANIQYF
TRBV11-3	TRBD2	TRBJ2-1	CASSLTSGGYYEQFF
TRBV5-1	TRBD2	TRBJ2-7	CASSLWTSGLNSYEQYF
TRBV29-1	TRBD1	TRBJ2-1	CSVDAGGNVQFF
TRBV3-1	-	TRBJ1-1	CASTQTDGEAFF
TRBV5-1	-	TRBJ2-2	CASSRLDGGELFF
TRBV12-3/TRBV12-4	-	TRBJ1-1	CASSPRGRSGTEAFF
TRBV6-2/TRBV6-3	-	TRBJ2-1	CASSRHTYNEQFF
TRBV7-2	-	TRBJ2-7	CASSFTRTISYEQYF
TRBV25-1	TRBD2	TRBJ2-5	CASSDSGSAALEYF
TRBV6-5	TRBD1	TRBJ1-1	CASSYSGTGVTEAFF
TRBV5-6	TRBD2	TRBJ2-5	CASSWGLAGTQETQYF
TRBV19	TRBD2	TRBJ2-1	CASNRLAGAYNEQFF
TRBV5-1	-	TRBJ2-1	CASSLPSKRNEQFF
TRBV20-1	-	TRBJ1-1	CSARDGQVRTEAFF
TRBV14	TRBD1	TRBJ2-7	CASSRQGLVYEQYF
TRBV15	-	TRBJ1-4	CATSSSFGGLFF
TRBV2	TRBD2	TRBJ2-1	CASRQTSGSKNEQFF
TRBV5-1	-	TRBJ2-7	CASSLSGTHYEQYF
TRBV2	-	TRBJ1-2	CASTRLFRGGYTF
TRBV7-9	TRBD1	TRBJ1-5	CASSFSRGDRLNQPQHF
TRBV12-3/TRBV12-4	-	TRBJ2-3	CASRGFGGPMTDTQYF
TRBV29-1	-	TRBJ1-2	CSVPPHLGNYGYTF
TRBV18	-	TRBJ2-5	CASSPLGTETQYF
TRBV20-1	-	TRBJ1-1	CSAAPGAANTEAFF
TRBV5-1	-	TRBJ2-5	CASSLARGSQETQYF
TRBV10-3	TRBD1	TRBJ2-7	CASGDTGGISYEQYF
TRBV5-1	-	TRBJ2-3	CASSLEVLSGTDTQYF
TRBV12-3/TRBV12-4	-	TRBJ1-2	CASILDGSYGYTF
TRBV19	TRBD2	TRBJ2-7	CASSIDPAGVEQYF
TRBV12-3/TRBV12-4	-	TRBJ1-4	CASGENWANEKLFF
TRBV27	TRBD1	TRBJ2-2	CATGQGQGARGGRPNTGELFF
TRBV29-1	TRBD1	TRBJ1-2	CSVEAFPQGAYGYTF
TRBV5-8	-	TRBJ1-3	CASSYTDNSGNTIYF
TRBV7-9	-	TRBJ1-5	CASSFWGNSNQPQHF
TRBV2	-	TRBJ1-3	CASSETRLSGNTIYF
TRBV20-1	TRBD2	TRBJ2-5	CSAKRPSGGETQYF
TRBV20-1	TRBD2	TRBJ2-3	CSAQLRLAVKDTQYF
TRBV12-3/TRBV12-4	-	TRBJ1-3	CASSAHGGISGNTIYF
TRBV10-3	-	TRBJ2-7	CAISEPGGPYEQYF
TRBV12-3/TRBV12-4	TRBD2	TRBJ2-1	CASSLLAERRQFF
TRBV5-5	TRBD1	TRBJ2-1	CASSPYPQGAKGEQFF
TRBV4-2	TRBD2	TRBJ2-1	CASSPSGTLSYNEQFF
TRBV5-1	-	TRBJ2-3	CASSTRTDTQYF